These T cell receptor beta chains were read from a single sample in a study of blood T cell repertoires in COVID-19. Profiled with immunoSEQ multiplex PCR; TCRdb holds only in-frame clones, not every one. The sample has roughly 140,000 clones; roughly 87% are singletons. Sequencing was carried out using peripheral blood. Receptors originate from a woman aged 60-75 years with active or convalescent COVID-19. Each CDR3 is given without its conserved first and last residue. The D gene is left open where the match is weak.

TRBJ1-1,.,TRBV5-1,ASSLRQGRTEAF
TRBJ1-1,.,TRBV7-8,ASSGAGRGAF
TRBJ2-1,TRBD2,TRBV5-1,ASSLEWLAGGEQF
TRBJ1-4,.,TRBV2,ASSVTGKEKLF
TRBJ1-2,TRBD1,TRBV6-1,ASSDYSGPGGYGYT
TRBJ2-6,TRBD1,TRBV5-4,ASSSTGQGTSGANVLT
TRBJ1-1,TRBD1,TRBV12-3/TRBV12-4,ASGQVKVAF
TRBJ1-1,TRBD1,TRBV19,ATWDRGRGTEAF
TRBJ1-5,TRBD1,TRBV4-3,ASSQDLTGGGNQPQH
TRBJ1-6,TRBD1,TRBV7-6,ASSPGTGGSNSPLH